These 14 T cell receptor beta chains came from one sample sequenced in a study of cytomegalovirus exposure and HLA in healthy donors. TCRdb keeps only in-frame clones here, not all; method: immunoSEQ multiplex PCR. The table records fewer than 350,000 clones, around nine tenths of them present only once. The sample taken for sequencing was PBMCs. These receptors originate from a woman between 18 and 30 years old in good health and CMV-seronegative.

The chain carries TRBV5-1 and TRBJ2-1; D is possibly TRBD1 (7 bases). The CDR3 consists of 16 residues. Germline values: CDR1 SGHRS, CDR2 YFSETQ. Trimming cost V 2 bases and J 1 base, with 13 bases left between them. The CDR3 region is CASSFPTGTSYNEQFF. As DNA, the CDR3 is TGCGCCAGCAGCTTCCCGACAGGGACTTCCTACAATGAGCAGTTCTTC.

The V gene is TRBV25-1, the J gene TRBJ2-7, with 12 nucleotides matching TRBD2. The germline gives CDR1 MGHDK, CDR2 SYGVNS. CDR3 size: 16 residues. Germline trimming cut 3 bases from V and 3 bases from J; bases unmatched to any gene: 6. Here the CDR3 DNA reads TGTGCCAGCAGTGACCCCCTAGCGGGAGGGCGCTACGAGCAGTACTTC. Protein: CASSDPLAGGRYEQYF.

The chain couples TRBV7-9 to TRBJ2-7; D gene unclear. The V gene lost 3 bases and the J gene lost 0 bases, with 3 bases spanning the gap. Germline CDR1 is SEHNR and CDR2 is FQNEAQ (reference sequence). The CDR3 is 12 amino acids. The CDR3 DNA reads TGTGCCAGCAGCTTCCACTCCTACGAGCAGTACTTC. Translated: CASSFHSYEQYF.

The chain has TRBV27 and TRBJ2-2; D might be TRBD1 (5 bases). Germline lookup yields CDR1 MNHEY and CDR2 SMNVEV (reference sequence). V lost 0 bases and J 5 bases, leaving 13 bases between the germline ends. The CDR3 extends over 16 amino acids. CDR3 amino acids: CASSLSQGVNTGELFF. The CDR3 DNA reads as TGTGCCAGCAGTTTATCCCAGGGCGTTAATACCGGGGAGCTGTTTTTT.

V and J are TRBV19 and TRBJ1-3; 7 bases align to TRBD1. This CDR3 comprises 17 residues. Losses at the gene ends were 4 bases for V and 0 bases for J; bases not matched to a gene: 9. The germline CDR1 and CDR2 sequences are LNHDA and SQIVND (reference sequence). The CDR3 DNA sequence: TGTGCCAGTAGTAAAGCGACCGGGACAGCCTCTGGAAACACCATATATTTT. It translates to CASSKATGTASGNTIYF.

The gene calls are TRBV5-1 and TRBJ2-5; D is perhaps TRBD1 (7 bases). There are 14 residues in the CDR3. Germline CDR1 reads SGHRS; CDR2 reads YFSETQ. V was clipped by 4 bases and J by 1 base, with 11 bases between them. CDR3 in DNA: TGCGCCAGCAGCCGGGGGACAGTCCAAGAGACCCAGTACTTC. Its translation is CASSRGTVQETQYF.

CDR3 coding DNA: TGTGCCAGCAGCTTACTTTCCGGACTAGATAACACCGGGGAGCTGTTTTTT. This sequence encodes CASSLLSGLDNTGELFF. The chain links TRBV7-6 to TRBJ2-2, with TRBD2 matching over 7 bases. Looked up from germline, CDR1 is SGHVS and CDR2 is FNYEAQ. This CDR3 has 17 residues. V was pared by 2 bases and J by 2 bases, with 8 bases of the junction left unmatched. Looking up the rest from reference TRBV7-6 and TRBJ2-2 gives the full variable domain: GAGVSQSPRYKVTKRGQDVALRCDPISGHVSLYWYRQALGQGPEFLTYFNYEAQQDKSGLPNDRFSAERPEGSISTLTIQRTEQRDSAMYRCASSLLSGLDNTGELFFGEGSRLTVL.

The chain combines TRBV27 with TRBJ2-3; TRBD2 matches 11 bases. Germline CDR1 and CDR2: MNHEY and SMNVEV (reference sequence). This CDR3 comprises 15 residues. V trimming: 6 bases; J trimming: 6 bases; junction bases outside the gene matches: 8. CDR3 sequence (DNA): TGTGCCAGCAGCCTAACTAGCGGGAGATTGGATACGCAGTATTTT. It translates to CASSLTSGRLDTQYF.

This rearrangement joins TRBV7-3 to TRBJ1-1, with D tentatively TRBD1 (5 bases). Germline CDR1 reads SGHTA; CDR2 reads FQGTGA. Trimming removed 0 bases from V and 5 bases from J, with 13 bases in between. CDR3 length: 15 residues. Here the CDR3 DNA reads TGTGCCAGCAGCTTAACTCGGGCAGGGCAAACTGAAGCTTTCTTT. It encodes CASSLTRAGQTEAFF. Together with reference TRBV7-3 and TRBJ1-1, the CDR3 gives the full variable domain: GAGVSQTPSNKVTEKGKYVELRCDPISGHTALYWYRQSLGQGPEFLIYFQGTGAADDSGLPNDRFFAVRPEGSVSTLKIQRTERGDSAVYLCASSLTRAGQTEAFFGQGTRLTVV.

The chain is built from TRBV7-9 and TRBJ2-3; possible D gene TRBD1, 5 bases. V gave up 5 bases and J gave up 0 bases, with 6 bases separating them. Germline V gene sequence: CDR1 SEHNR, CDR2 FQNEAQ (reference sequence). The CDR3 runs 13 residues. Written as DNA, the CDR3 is TGTGCCAGCAGCCCAGGGAGCACAGATACGCAGTATTTT. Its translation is CASSPGSTDTQYF.

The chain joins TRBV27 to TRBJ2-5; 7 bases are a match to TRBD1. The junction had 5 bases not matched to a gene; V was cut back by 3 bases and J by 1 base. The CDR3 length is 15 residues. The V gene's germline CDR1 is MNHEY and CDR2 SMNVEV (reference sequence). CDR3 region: CASSLDRSVQETQYF. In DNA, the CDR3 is TGTGCCAGCAGTTTGGACAGGAGTGTCCAAGAGACCCAGTACTTC.

Here the CDR3 reads CASRPGGRNEAFF. The CDR3 bases are TGTGCCAGCAGACCGGGGGGGCGCAATGAAGCTTTCTTT. The chain combines TRBV28 with TRBJ1-1; the D gene is possibly TRBD1 (6 bases). The ends were cut back, 6 bases at V and 7 bases at J, with 15 bases in the middle. The CDR3 runs to 13 residues. CDR1 MDHEN and CDR2 SYDVKM come from the germline V gene.

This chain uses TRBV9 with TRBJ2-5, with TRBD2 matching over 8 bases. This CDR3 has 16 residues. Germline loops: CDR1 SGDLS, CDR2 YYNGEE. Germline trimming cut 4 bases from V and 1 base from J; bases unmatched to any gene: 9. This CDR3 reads CASSKSTSGVQETQYF. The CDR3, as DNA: TGTGCCAGCAGCAAAAGTACTAGCGGAGTCCAAGAGACCCAGTACTTC.

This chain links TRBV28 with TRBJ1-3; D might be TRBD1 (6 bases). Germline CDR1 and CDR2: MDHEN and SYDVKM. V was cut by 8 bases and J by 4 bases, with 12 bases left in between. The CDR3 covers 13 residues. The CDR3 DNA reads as TGTGCCAGCGGTCAGGGGCCAGGAAACACCATATATTTT. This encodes CASGQGPGNTIYF. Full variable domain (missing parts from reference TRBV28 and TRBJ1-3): DVKVTQSSRYLVKRTGEKVFLECVQDMDHENMFWYRQDPGLGLRLIYFSYDVKMKEKGDIPEGYSVSREKKERFSLILESASTNQTSMYLCASGQGPGNTIYFGEGSWLTVV.